This TCR beta chain was profiled in a study of T cell repertoires in cytomegalovirus infection. Study overall: Shared public TCR beta signatures pointed to both CMV infection and a matching HLA type. General study points: Cumulative public TCR beta family frequency identified carriers of CMV plus the relevant HLA.

This clonotype was detected many times. The antigen is unknown. MiXCR, applied by TCRdb to the reads, yields one record per CDR3 protein. The sample carries approximately 730,000 distinct CDR3 sequences, around 31% recorded once. The CDR3 totals 17 residues. Germline V gene lookup returns CDR1 SGHTA and CDR2 FQGNSA. The V and J ends lost 2 bases and 7 bases respectively, with 23 bases between them. This receptor was taken from a human donor in good health (CMV status not recorded). Some clones in this sample may be carry-over from other donors' samples. This chain uses TRBV7-2 with TRBJ1-1, with D maybe TRBD1 (6 bases). The sequenced sample was cultured PBMCs, obtained from culture after CMV antigen stimulation. The CDR3 nucleotides read TGTGCCAGCAGCTTAAGGGGGACACTAGGGGGATCTGTTGAAGCTTTCTTT. This encodes CASSLRGTLGGSVEAFF.